This T cell receptor (beta chain) was sequenced during a study of post-analysis software for immune sequencing data. Looking at the study overall: Some patients lacked subtype; others had relapsing-remitting, secondary progressive or progressive-relapsing disease.

This clonotype turned up a few times. Its target is not known. Libraries were made from TCR beta cDNA, and they carried unique molecular identifiers. T cells numbering 1 to 10 million yielded cDNA molecules that totaled about 500,000. TCRdb processed the PCR reads anew with MiXCR; each CDR3 protein has one entry. The table has about 430,000 distinct CDR3 sequences, 30% to 45% seen once. General study findings and limits: The five TRBV segments detected at higher frequency in patients than in controls included TRBV5-6, TRBV5-1 and TRBV20-1. Multiple sclerosis patients had significantly lower normalized Chao1 diversity than controls. F measure clustering grouped samples strongly by preparation batch.

Germline V gene data show CDR1 as DFQATT and CDR2 as SNEGSKA (reference sequence). Trimming took 1 base from V and 7 from J, leaving 20 bases between them. The CDR3 spans 16 residues. The source of this sequence is a girl aged 2 to 9 with multiple sclerosis. This chain joins TRBV20-1 and TRBJ2-1; D assignment may be TRBD1 or TRBD2 (5 bases each). The sequenced material came from blood. The CDR3 DNA reads TGCAGTGCTAGAGCGTACGGGACCCCCCCGAGGAATGAGCAGTTCTTC. Translated, it gives CSARAYGTPPRNEQFF.